The 4 T cell receptor beta chains reported below all come from one sample, sequenced in a study of blood T cells in healthy people across ages. Primers used in a second PCR of roughly 7 to 12 cycles were a sample-barcoded 5' primer and a J-beta primer mix. TCRdb re-analysed the 5' RACE reads in MiXCR, keeping a single row per CDR3 protein. The table records around 1.1 million distinct CDR3 sequences, about two fifths of them present only once. The sample was blood. The receptor source for this set is a man aged 18-30 years in good health.

V gene TRBV2 combines with J gene TRBJ1-4; TRBD1 is a possible D gene (5 bases). CDR1 and CDR2 from the germline V gene are SNHLY and FYNNEI. V lost 8 bases, J lost 3 bases, and 16 bases lay in between. This CDR3 spans 15 amino acids. CDR3 coding DNA: TGTGCCAGCGATTCCCAGACAGAAGCTAATGAAAAACTGTTTTTT. Amino acids: CASDSQTEANEKLFF.

The chain carries TRBV9 and TRBJ2-5, with 14 bases matching TRBD2. The V segment lost 4 bases and the J segment 11 bases; nucleotides outside the gene matches: 13. Germline V gene sequence: CDR1 SGDLS, CDR2 YYNGEE. The CDR3 has 16 amino acids. CDR3: CASSPRLAGGLNEQYF. CDR3 coding DNA: TGTGCCAGCAGCCCAAGACTAGCGGGGGGGCTCAATGAGCAGTACTTC.

J is TRBJ2-1 and V is TRBV5-1, with a possible D match to TRBD2 (5 bases). Per germline, CDR1 SGHRS and CDR2 YFSETQ. The CDR3 is made up of 13 amino acids. V was shortened by 5 bases and J by 8 bases, with 14 bases between the two germline ends. The CDR3 here is CASSPLVSYEQFF. The CDR3, as DNA: TGCGCCAGCAGTCCACTAGTTTCTTATGAGCAGTTCTTC.

This clonotype was counted many times. The rearrangement joins TRBV5-1 to TRBJ2-1; D gene ambiguous. This CDR3 has 13 residues. The germline V and J ends were trimmed by 5 bases and 9 bases, with 15 bases remaining between them. Germline lookup yields CDR1 SGHRS and CDR2 YFSETQ. The CDR3 DNA reads TGCGCCAGCAGAATTGGTGGGGTTACTGAGCAGTTCTTC. Translating it yields CASRIGGVTEQFF.